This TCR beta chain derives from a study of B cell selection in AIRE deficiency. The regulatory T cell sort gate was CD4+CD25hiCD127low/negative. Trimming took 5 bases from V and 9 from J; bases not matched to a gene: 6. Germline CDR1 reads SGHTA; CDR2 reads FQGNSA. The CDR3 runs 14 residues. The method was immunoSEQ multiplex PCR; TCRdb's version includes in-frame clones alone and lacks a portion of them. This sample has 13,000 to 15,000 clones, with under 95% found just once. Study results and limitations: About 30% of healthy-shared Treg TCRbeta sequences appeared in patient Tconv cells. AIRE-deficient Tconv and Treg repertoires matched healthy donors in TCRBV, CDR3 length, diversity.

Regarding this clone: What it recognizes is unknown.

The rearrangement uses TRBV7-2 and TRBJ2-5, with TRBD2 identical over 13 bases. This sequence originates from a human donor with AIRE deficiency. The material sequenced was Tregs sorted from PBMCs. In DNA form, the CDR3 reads TGTGCCAGCAGCCCAGGACTAGCGGGAGCTCCCCAGTACTTC. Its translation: CASSPGLAGAPQYF.